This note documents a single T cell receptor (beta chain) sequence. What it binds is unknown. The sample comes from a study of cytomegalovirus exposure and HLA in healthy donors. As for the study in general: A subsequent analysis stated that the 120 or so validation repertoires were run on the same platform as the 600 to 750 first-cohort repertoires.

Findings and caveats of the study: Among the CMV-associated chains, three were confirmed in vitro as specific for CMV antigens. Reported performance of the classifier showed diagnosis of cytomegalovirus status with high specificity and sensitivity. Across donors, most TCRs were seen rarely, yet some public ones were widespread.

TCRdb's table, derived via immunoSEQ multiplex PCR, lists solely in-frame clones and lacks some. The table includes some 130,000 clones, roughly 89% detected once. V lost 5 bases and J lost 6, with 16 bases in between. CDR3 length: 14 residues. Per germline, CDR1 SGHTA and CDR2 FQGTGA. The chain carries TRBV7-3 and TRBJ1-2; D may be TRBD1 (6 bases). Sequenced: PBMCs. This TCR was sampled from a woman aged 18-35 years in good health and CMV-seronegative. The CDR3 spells CASSPGHRLHGYTF. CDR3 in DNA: TGTGCCAGCAGCCCGGGACACCGGCTCCATGGCTACACCTTC.